These 8 T cell receptor beta chains originate from one sample sequenced in a study of T cell responses to AZD1222 COVID-19 vaccine. TCRdb's copy holds only in-frame clones and misses some; the assay was immunoSEQ multiplex PCR. Among approximately 120,000 clones listed, approximately 88% were seen once. The sequenced sample was peripheral blood, obtained on day 0 of AZD1222 vaccination. Source of these receptors: an adult in good health.

V usage is TRBV3-1 (or the pseudogene TRBV3-2) and J usage is TRBJ2-7; 8 bases are a match to TRBD1. CDR3 length: 13 amino acids. J lost 7 bases, V lost 5 bases, and 7 bases had no gene match. Germline V gene sequence: CDR1 LGHDT, CDR2 YNNKEL (reference sequence). DNA for the CDR3: TGTGCCAGCAGCTTTCAGGGGGCTAGGGAGCAGTACTTC. Translation gives CASSFQGAREQYF.

The count of this clone is one. The chain uses TRBV6-2 or TRBV6-3 and TRBJ1-2; D remains ambiguous. Germline CDR1 MNHEY, CDR2 SVGEGT. The ends were cut back, 6 bases at V and 4 bases at J, with 12 bases in the middle. This CDR3 is built from 13 residues. Written as DNA, the CDR3 is TGTGCCAGCAGCACGCAAGGACTCTATGGCTACACCTTC. The encoded protein is CASSTQGLYGYTF.

This sequence joins TRBV7-9 and TRBJ1-4; TRBD1 is a possible D gene (5 bases). The CDR3 is made up of 14 amino acids. Trimming removed 3 bases at V and 7 bases at J, with 12 bases between. CDR1 and CDR2 (germline): SEHNR, FQNEAQ (reference sequence). This chain's CDR3 is CASSLAGMGEKLFF. CDR3 coding DNA: TGTGCCAGCAGCTTGGCAGGGATGGGTGAAAAACTGTTTTTT.

The chain links TRBV5-1 to TRBJ2-7, with D possibly TRBD1 on 5 matching bases. Trimming left V 10 bases short and J 7 bases short, with 21 bases between. The CDR3 extends over 13 amino acids. The V gene's germline CDR1 is SGHRS and CDR2 YFSETQ. The CDR3 sequence: CASAPPGSQEQYF. Written as DNA, the CDR3 is TGCGCCTCAGCGCCCCCAGGGTCCCAGGAGCAGTACTTC.

The chain links TRBV11-3 to TRBJ2-3; 10 nucleotides agree with TRBD2. V was pared by 5 bases and J by 2 bases, with 10 bases of the junction left unmatched. CDR1 SGHNT and CDR2 YENEEA come from the germline V gene. The CDR3 sequence is 17 residues long. This chain's CDR3 is CASSQGITSGATDTQYF. CDR3 DNA: TGTGCCAGCAGCCAAGGCATTACTAGCGGGGCCACAGATACGCAGTATTTT. The entire variable domain, with the rest obtained from reference TRBV11-3 and TRBJ2-3, is as follows: EAGVVQSPRYKIIEKKQPVAFWCNPISGHNTLYWYLQNLGQGPELLIRYENEEAVDDSQLPKDRFSAERLKGVDSTLKIQPAELGDSAVYLCASSQGITSGATDTQYFGPGTRLTVL.

This chain links TRBV19 with TRBJ2-1, with 12 bases aligning to TRBD1. CDR1 is LNHDA, CDR2 SQIVND, per germline (reference sequence). The V gene end was trimmed by 6 bases and the J gene end by 8 bases; junction bases not matched to a gene: 8. The CDR3 has 15 amino acids. The CDR3 reads CASREPGQGADEQFF. DNA for the CDR3: TGTGCCAGTAGGGAGCCGGGACAGGGGGCCGATGAGCAGTTCTTC.

The chain carries TRBV27 and TRBJ1-3, with D possibly being TRBD1 (5 bases). The V gene lost 3 bases and the J gene lost 4 bases, with 10 bases spanning the gap. This CDR3 is built from 14 residues. Germline V lookup: CDR1 MNHEY, CDR2 SMNVEV (reference sequence). DNA of the CDR3: TGTGCCAGCAGTTTCGGCAGGGAAGGAAACACCATATATTTT. Protein sequence: CASSFGREGNTIYF.

J is TRBJ2-2 and V is TRBV6-5; D tentatively fits TRBD1 or TRBD2 (5 bases each). V lost 10 bases, J lost 0 bases, and 12 bases lay in between. Per germline, CDR1 MNHEY and CDR2 SVGAGI. This CDR3 has 14 amino acids. The CDR3 DNA is TGTGCCACCCAGGGACGGACGAACACCGGGGAGCTGTTTTTT. Translation gives CATQGRTNTGELFF.